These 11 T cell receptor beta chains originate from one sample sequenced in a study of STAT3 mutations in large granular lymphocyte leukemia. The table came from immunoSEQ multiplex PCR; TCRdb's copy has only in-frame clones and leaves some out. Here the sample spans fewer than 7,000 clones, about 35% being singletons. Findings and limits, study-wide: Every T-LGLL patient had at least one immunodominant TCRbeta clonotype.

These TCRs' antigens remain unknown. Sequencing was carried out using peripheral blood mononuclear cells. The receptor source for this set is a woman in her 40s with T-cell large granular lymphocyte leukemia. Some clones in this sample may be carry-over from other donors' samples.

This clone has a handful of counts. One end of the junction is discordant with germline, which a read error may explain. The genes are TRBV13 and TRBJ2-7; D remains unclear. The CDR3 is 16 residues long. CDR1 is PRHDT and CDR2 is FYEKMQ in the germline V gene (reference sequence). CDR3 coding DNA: TGTGCCAGCAGCTCCACCGCGGTGGTGGGGTTCTACGAACAGTACTTC. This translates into CASSSTAVVGFYEQYF. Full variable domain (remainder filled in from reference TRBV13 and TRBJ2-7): AAGVIQSPRHLIKEKRETATLKCYPIPRHDTVYWYQQGPGQDPQFLISFYEKMQSDKGSIPDRFSAQQFSDYHSELNMSSLELGDSALYFCASSSTAVVGFYEQYFGPGTRLTVT.

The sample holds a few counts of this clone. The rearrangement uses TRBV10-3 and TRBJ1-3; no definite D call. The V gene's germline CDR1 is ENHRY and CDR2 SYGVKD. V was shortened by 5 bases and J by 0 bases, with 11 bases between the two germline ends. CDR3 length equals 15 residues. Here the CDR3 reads CAISKESSSGNTIYF. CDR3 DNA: TGTGCCATCAGTAAGGAGTCCTCCTCTGGAAACACCATATATTTT.

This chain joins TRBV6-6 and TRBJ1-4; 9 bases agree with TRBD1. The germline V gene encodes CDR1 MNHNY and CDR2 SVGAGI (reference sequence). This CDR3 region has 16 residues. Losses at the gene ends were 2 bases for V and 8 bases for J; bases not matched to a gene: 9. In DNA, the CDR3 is TGTGCCAGCAGTTACCCCCGGGACAGGGTCAAGGAAAAACTGTTTTTT. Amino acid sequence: CASSYPRDRVKEKLFF.

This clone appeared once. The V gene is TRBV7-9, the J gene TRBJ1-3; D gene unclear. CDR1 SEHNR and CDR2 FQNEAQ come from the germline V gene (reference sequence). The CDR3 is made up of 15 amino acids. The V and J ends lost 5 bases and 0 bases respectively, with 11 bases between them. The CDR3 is CASSRWTYSGNTIYF. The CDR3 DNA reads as TGTGCCAGCAGCCGATGGACCTACTCTGGAAACACCATATATTTT.

CDR3 sequence reads: CASSLIWGTQETQYF. The DNA for the CDR3 is TGCGCCAGCAGCTTGATTTGGGGAACTCAAGAGACCCAGTACTTC. The gene calls are TRBV5-1 and TRBJ2-5, with D unclear. The CDR3 consists of 15 residues. Germline V gene lookup returns CDR1 SGHRS and CDR2 YFSETQ. Trimming took off 1 base at V and 2 bases at J, with 12 bases between the two ends.

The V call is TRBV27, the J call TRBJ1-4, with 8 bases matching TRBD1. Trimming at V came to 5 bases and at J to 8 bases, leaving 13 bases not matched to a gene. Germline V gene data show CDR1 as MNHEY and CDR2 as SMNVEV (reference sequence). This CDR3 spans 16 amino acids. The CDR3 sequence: CASSLIPTGEGEKLFF. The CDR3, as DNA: TGTGCCAGCAGTCTCATCCCGACAGGGGAAGGGGAAAAACTGTTTTTT.

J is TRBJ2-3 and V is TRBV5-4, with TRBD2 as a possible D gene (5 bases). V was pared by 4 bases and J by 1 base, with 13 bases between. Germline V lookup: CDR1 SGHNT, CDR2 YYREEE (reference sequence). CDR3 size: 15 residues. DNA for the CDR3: TGTGCCAGCAGCCCCGCGCCCGGGGGCACAGATACGCAGTATTTT. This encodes CASSPAPGGTDTQYF. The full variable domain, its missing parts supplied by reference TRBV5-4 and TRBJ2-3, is ETGVTQSPTHLIKTRGQQVTLRCSSQSGHNTVSWYQQALGQGPQFIFQYYREEENGRGNFPPRFSGLQFPNYSSELNVNALELDDSALYLCASSPAPGGTDTQYFGPGTRLTVL.

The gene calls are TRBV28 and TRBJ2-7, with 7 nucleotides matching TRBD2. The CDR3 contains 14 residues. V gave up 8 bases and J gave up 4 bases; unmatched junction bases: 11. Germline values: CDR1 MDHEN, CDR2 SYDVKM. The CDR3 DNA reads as TGTGCCAGCCCGTCAAGCGGGAATCCGTACGAGCAGTACTTC. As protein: CASPSSGNPYEQYF.

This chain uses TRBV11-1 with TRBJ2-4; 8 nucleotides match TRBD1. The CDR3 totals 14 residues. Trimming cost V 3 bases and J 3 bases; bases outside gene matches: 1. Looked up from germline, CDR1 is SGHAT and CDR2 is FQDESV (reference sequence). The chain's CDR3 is CASSLTGVKNIQYF. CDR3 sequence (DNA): TGTGCCAGCAGCTTGACAGGGGTCAAAAACATTCAGTACTTC.

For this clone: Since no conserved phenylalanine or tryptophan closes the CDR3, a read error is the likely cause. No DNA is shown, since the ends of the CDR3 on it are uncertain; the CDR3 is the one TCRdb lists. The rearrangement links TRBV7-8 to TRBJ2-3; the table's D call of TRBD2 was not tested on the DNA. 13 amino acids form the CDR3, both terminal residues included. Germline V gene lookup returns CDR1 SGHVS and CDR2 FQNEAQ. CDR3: CASSLVGTSGIVV.

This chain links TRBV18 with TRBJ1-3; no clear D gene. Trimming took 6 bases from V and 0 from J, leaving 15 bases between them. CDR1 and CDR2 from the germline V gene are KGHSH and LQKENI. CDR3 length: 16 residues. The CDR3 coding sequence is TGTGCCAGCTCCCCAGAAAACGGGCGCTCTGGAAACACCATATATTTT. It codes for CASSPENGRSGNTIYF.